This is a list of T cell receptor beta chains from one sample in a study of cytomegalovirus exposure and HLA in healthy donors. The repertoire was sequenced with immunoSEQ multiplex PCR; TCRdb's copy has only in-frame clones and lacks some. The sample records around 150,000 clones, 80% being singletons. Material: PBMCs. The receptors derive from a man aged 45-65 years in good health and CMV-seronegative. Each CDR3 is given without its conserved first and last residue.

V: TRBV25-1
J: TRBJ2-3
CDR3: ASSEGTVISTDTQY

V: TRBV5-1
J: TRBJ2-2
CDR3: ASRTSGRPGELF

V: TRBV5-8
J: .
CDR3: ASSLDRVPYEQY

V: TRBV11-2
J: TRBJ2-2
CDR3: ASSTPLGRLTSNTGELF

V: TRBV5-4
J: TRBJ2-1
CDR3: ASSFQLAGGQENEQF

V: TRBV28
J: TRBJ2-2
CDR3: ALSGGPTGELF

V: TRBV7-2
J: TRBJ1-2
CDR3: ASSFYQYGYT

V: TRBV11-3
J: TRBJ1-4
CDR3: ASSRFGANNEKLF

V: TRBV9
J: TRBJ2-4
CDR3: ASSPRGGTNIQY

V: TRBV10-3
J: TRBJ1-1
CDR3: AIGDSGGSEAF

V: TRBV19
J: TRBJ1-1
CDR3: ASSPGQLTEAF

V: TRBV19
J: TRBJ1-1
CDR3: ASSTGTPVGAF

V: TRBV30
J: TRBJ1-6
CDR3: AWAISLGGSSPLH

V: TRBV5-4
J: TRBJ2-1
CDR3: ASSSGVGEQF

V: TRBV7-9
J: TRBJ2-2
CDR3: ASSADTGELF

V: TRBV12-5
J: TRBJ1-3
CDR3: ASGLVYTGSGGNTIY

V: TRBV7-6
J: TRBJ2-1
CDR3: ASSLAGLAGGQF

V: TRBV19
J: TRBJ1-4
CDR3: ASSIDRGTGGEKLF

V: TRBV5-1
J: TRBJ2-3
CDR3: ASSEQGTDTQY

V: TRBV7-7
J: TRBJ2-5
CDR3: ASSLDWGGQETQY

V: TRBV7-5
J: TRBJ1-5
CDR3: ARSLYSRLAQPQH

V: TRBV15
J: TRBJ1-1
CDR3: ATKQGMNTEAF

V: TRBV5-6
J: TRBJ2-7
CDR3: ASSSGLAGGSYEQC